This is a list of T cell receptor beta chains from one sample in a study of CD8+ T cells in alopecia areata. The method was immunoSEQ multiplex PCR; TCRdb's version includes in-frame clones alone and lacks a portion of them. The data show tens of thousands of clones, roughly 62% seen once. The sample taken for sequencing was CD4+ Tregs sorted from blood. The receptors here all came from a human donor with alopecia areata. Both conserved end residues are part of each CDR3. Each record gives: CDR3 protein, J gene, CDR3 length, V gene.

cdr3_aa: CSVEDGGGTEAFF
j_call: TRBJ1-1
cdr3_length: 13
v_call: TRBV29-1

cdr3_aa: CASSLSGLASETQYF
j_call: TRBJ2-5
cdr3_length: 15
v_call: TRBV7-9

cdr3_aa: CASSFGIGETQYF
j_call: TRBJ2-5
cdr3_length: 13
v_call: TRBV28

cdr3_aa: CASSKGRLVGYF
j_call: TRBJ2-7
cdr3_length: 12
v_call: TRBV21-1

cdr3_aa: CASSRQIGDYEQYF
j_call: TRBJ2-7
cdr3_length: 14
v_call: TRBV7-7

cdr3_aa: CAWSGQITGELFF
j_call: TRBJ2-2
cdr3_length: 13
v_call: TRBV30

cdr3_aa: CASSSSRAGPTDTQYF
j_call: TRBJ2-3
cdr3_length: 16
v_call: TRBV4-1

cdr3_aa: CASSLGPGAQETQYF
j_call: TRBJ2-5
cdr3_length: 15
v_call: TRBV28

cdr3_aa: CASSPVLGNQPQHF
j_call: TRBJ1-5
cdr3_length: 14
v_call: TRBV19

cdr3_aa: CAISGGRSEQYF
j_call: TRBJ2-7
cdr3_length: 12
v_call: TRBV10-3

cdr3_aa: CASSFTGGPQETQYF
j_call: TRBJ2-5
cdr3_length: 15
v_call: TRBV28

cdr3_aa: CASSYSIQGGETQYF
j_call: TRBJ2-5
cdr3_length: 15
v_call: TRBV6-5

cdr3_aa: CASSTLAGVGNEQFF
j_call: TRBJ2-1
cdr3_length: 15
v_call: TRBV19

cdr3_aa: CASSYQPLTSGSVGELFF
j_call: TRBJ2-2
cdr3_length: 18
v_call: TRBV9

cdr3_aa: CASRAGTQNTGELFF
j_call: TRBJ2-2
cdr3_length: 15
v_call: TRBV2

cdr3_aa: CASSLFTGPSGETQYF
j_call: TRBJ2-5
cdr3_length: 16
v_call: TRBV7-2

cdr3_aa: CSAPSKGYYGYTF
j_call: TRBJ1-2
cdr3_length: 13
v_call: TRBV29-1

cdr3_aa: CASRLRPGELFF
j_call: TRBJ2-2
cdr3_length: 12
v_call: TRBV19

cdr3_aa: CASSFGALQETQYF
j_call: TRBJ2-5
cdr3_length: 14
v_call: TRBV5-1

cdr3_aa: CASRPGVAGDSYNEQFF
j_call: TRBJ2-1
cdr3_length: 17
v_call: TRBV27

cdr3_aa: CASSLGTGGVTNEKLFF
j_call: TRBJ1-4
cdr3_length: 17
v_call: TRBV7-9

cdr3_aa: CASRGFNYGYTF
j_call: TRBJ1-2
cdr3_length: 12
v_call: TRBV10-3

cdr3_aa: CASGPGPQPGYTF
j_call: TRBJ1-2
cdr3_length: 13
v_call: TRBV5-1

cdr3_aa: CASRSPGYSPLHF
j_call: TRBJ1-6
cdr3_length: 13
v_call: TRBV2

cdr3_aa: CSVEDLAYEQYF
j_call: TRBJ2-7
cdr3_length: 12
v_call: TRBV29-1

cdr3_aa: CASRMPGEGNYGYTF
j_call: TRBJ1-2
cdr3_length: 15
v_call: TRBV19